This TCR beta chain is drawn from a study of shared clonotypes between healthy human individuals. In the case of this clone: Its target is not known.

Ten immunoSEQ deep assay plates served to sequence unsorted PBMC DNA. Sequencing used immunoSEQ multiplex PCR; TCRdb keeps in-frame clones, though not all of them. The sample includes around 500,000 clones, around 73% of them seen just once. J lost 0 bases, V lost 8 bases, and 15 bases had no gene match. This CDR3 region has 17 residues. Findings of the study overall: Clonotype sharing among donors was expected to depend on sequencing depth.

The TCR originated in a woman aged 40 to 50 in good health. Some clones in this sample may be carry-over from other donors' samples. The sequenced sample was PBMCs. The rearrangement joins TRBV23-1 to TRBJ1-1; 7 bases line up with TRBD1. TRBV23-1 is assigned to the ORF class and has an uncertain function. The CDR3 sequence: CASGRGRQGKMNTEAFF. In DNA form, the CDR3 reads TGCGCCAGCGGGAGGGGGCGCCAGGGAAAAATGAACACTGAAGCTTTCTTT.